This is a list of T cell receptor beta chains from one sample in a study of blood T cell repertoires in COVID-19. Assay: immunoSEQ multiplex PCR; the TCRdb copy retains only in-frame clones and omits some. The table includes 140,000 to 150,000 clones, around 89% detected once. The sample consisted of PBMCs or T cells enriched from blood (not recorded which). All receptors derive from a woman aged 25 to 39 with acute COVID-19. Each CDR3 is given with its conserved first and last residue. The D gene is left open where the match is weak. A row's size may be missing; if present it is once, few, many or a size class.

-,TRBD2,TRBJ2-1,TRBV5-1,CASSSLAGGPGEQFF,TGCGCCAGCAGCTCACTAGCGGGAGGGCCGGGTGAGCAGTTCTTC
-,-,TRBJ2-1,TRBV2,CASSEPPLLDEQFF,TGTGCCAGCAGTGAACCGCCACTCCTCGATGAGCAGTTCTTC
-,-,TRBJ2-1,TRBV7-9,CASSLGTLYNEQFF,TGTGCCAGCAGCTTAGGGACACTATACAATGAGCAGTTCTTC
-,TRBD1,TRBJ2-2,TRBV7-9,CASSLWTGLSGELFF,TGTGCCAGCAGCTTATGGACAGGGTTGTCCGGGGAGCTGTTTTTT
-,-,TRBJ2-3,TRBV19,CASSNTDRYTDTQYF,TGTGCCAGTAGTAACACGGACAGATATACAGATACGCAGTATTTT
-,-,TRBJ2-3,TRBV5-1,CASSLAVSTDTQYF,TGCGCCAGCAGCTTGGCGGTCTCCACAGATACGCAGTATTTT
-,TRBD2,TRBJ2-7,TRBV4-3,CASSQSLADFYEQYF,TGCGCCAGCAGCCAATCACTAGCGGACTTTTACGAGCAGTACTTC
once,TRBD1,TRBJ2-4,TRBV28,CASGGQVLAKNIQYF,TGTGCCAGCGGAGGACAGGTTTTAGCCAAAAACATTCAGTACTTC
few,-,TRBJ1-2,TRBV4-3,CASSQGEGSYGYTF,TGCGCCAGCAGCCAAGGGGAGGGTAGCTATGGCTACACCTTC
-,TRBD2,TRBJ2-1,TRBV5-1,CASERLAGEGEQFF,TGCGCCAGCGAGAGGTTAGCGGGAGAGGGGGAGCAGTTCTTC
-,TRBD1,TRBJ1-5,TRBV5-1,CASSPDRSGQPQHF,TGCGCCAGCAGCCCGGACAGGTCGGGGCAGCCCCAGCATTTT
-,TRBD1,TRBJ1-3,TRBV23-1,CARGIVQGHKGNTIYF,TGCGCCCGCGGTATAGTACAGGGGCATAAAGGAAACACCATATATTTT
-,TRBD1,TRBJ2-2,TRBV27,CASRETGPGELFF,TGTGCCAGCAGGGAGACAGGGCCCGGGGAGCTGTTTTTT
-,-,TRBJ1-2,TRBV7-2,CASSLGSRSGYTF,TGTGCCAGCAGCTTAGGCAGCAGGTCTGGCTACACCTTC
-,TRBD2,TRBJ2-5,TRBV27,CAVGWAGEAAQYF,TGTGCCGTCGGATGGGCGGGAGAGGCGGCCCAGTACTTC
-,TRBD1,TRBJ2-3,TRBV30,CAWSVRDRVPQYF,TGTGCCTGGAGTGTCCGGGACAGGGTGCCGCAGTATTTT
once,-,TRBJ2-1,TRBV11-2,CASSLIGGDNEQFF,TGTGCCAGCAGCTTAATCGGCGGAGACAATGAGCAGTTCTTC
-,TRBD1,TRBJ2-7,TRBV6-5,CASSKSGGASYEQYF,TGTGCCAGCAGTAAGTCAGGGGGCGCCTCCTACGAGCAGTACTTC
-,-,TRBJ2-7,TRBV28,CASSLLTGSYEQYF,TGTGCCAGCAGTTTACTGACAGGATCCTACGAGCAGTACTTC
-,-,TRBJ2-3,TRBV19,CASRDSPTDTQYF,TGTGCCAGTAGGGACTCGCCCACAGATACGCAGTATTTT
-,TRBD2,TRBJ2-7,TRBV15,CATSRETSGERNEQYF,TGTGCCACCAGCAGAGAAACTAGCGGGGAGCGAAACGAGCAGTACTTC
-,-,TRBJ1-4,TRBV14,CASSQGQKNEKLFF,TGTGCCAGCAGCCAAGGTCAGAAAAATGAAAAACTGTTTTTT
once,TRBD1,TRBJ2-7,TRBV18,CASSLRDRAHEQYF,TGTGCCAGCTCACTCCGGGACAGGGCCCACGAGCAGTACTTC